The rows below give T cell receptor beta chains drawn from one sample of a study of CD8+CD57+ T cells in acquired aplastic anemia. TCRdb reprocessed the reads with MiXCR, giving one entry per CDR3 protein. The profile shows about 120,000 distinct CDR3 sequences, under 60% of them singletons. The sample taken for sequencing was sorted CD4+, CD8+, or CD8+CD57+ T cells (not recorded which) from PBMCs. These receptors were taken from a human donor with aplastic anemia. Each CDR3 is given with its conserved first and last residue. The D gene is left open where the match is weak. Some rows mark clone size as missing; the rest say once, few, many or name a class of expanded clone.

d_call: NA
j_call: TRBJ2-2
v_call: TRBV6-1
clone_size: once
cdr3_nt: TGTGCCAGCAGGTCGAGAACCTATACCGGGGAGCTGTTTTTT
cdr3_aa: CASRSRTYTGELFF

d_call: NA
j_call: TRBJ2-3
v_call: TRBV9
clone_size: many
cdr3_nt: TGTGCCAGCAGCGTAGCTTTAACATCTAGCACAGATACGCAGTATTTT
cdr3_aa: CASSVALTSSTDTQYF

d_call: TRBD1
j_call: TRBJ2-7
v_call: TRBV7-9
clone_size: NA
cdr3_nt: TGTGCCAGCAGCTTTACAGGGGACTACGAGCAGTACTTC
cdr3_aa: CASSFTGDYEQYF

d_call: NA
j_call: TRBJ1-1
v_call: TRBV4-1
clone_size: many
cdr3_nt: TGCGCCAGCAGCCAAGGGGGTTTGAACACTGAAGCTTTCTTT
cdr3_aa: CASSQGGLNTEAFF

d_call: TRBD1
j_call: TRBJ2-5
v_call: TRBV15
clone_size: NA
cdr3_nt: TGTGCCACCAGCCGCGGACAGGGCCGGGGGACCCAGTACTTC
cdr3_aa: CATSRGQGRGTQYF

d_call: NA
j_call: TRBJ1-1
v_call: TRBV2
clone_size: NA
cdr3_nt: TGTGCCAGCAGTGATTCAACATATGAAGCTTTCTTT
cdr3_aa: CASSDSTYEAFF

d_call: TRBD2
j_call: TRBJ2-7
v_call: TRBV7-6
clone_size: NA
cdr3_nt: TGTGCCAGCAGCCAAGCCCCACAGCGGGAGATCTACGAGCAGTACTTC
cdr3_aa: CASSQAPQREIYEQYF

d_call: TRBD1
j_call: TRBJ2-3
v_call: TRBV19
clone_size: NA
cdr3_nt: TGTGCCAGTAGGGGGACAGGGGGTGGCACAGATACGCAGTATTTT
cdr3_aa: CASRGTGGGTDTQYF

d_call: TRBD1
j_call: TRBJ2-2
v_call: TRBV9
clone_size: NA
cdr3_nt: TGTGCCAGCAGCGTAGCAGGGGGCACCACCGGGGAGCTGTTTTTT
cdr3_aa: CASSVAGGTTGELFF

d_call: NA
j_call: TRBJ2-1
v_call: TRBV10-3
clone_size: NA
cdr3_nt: TGTGCCATCAGTGAGTCGTTCGCGGAGGCGGGAATAGATGAGCAGTTCTTC
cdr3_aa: CAISESFAEAGIDEQFF

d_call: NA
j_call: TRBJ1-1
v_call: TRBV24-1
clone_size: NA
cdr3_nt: TGTGCCACCAGTGATCGGACGGGACTCGCTGAAGCTTTCTTT
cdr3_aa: CATSDRTGLAEAFF

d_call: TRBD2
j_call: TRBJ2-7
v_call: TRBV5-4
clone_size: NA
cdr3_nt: TGTGCCAGCAGCTTGGGCGGGAGGGTCTACGAGCAGTACTTC
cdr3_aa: CASSLGGRVYEQYF

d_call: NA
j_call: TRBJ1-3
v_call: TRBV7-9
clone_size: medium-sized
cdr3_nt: TGTGCCAGCAGCTTGGGGGCCGGCTCTGGAAACACCATATATTTT
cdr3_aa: CASSLGAGSGNTIYF

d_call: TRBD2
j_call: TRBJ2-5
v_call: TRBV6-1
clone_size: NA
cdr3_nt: TGTGCCAGCAGTGAAGGTTTTAGCGGGGGGGAAGAGACCCAGTACTTC
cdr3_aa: CASSEGFSGGEETQYF

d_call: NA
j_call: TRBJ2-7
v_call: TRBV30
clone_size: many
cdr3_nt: TGTGCCTGGACCTACGGGTCCGAGCAGTACTTC
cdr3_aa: CAWTYGSEQYF

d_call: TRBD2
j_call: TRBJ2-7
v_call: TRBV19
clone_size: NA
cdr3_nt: TGTGCCAGTAGTAGCGGAGTGGTTAGCGGGAGCAACGAGCAGTACTTC
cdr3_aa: CASSSGVVSGSNEQYF

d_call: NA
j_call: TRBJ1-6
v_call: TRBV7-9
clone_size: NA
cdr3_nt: TGTGCCAGCAGGGCGGGGACTGGATATAATTCACCCCCCCACTTT
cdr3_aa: CASRAGTGYNSPPHF

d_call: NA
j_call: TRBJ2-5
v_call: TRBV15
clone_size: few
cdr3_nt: TGTGCCACCAGCAGAGATCTTTTGGGTGTCGGCGAGACCCAGTACTTC
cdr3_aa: CATSRDLLGVGETQYF

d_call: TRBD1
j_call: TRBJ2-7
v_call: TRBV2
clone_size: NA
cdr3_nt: TGTGCCAGCAGGAGACGGACAGGGGGTGAGCAGTACTTC
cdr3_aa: CASRRRTGGEQYF

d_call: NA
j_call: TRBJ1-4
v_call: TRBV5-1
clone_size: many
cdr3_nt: TGCGCCAGCAGTTCCTCCGGGACGGAAAATGAAAAACTGTTTTTT
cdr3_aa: CASSSSGTENEKLFF

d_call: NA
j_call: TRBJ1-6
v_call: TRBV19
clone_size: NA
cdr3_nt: TGTGCCAGTAGTTTCCTCCTAGGGGGAGTCAACTCACCCCTCCACTTT
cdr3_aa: CASSFLLGGVNSPLHF

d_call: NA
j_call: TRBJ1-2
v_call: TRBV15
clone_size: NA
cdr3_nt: TGTGCCACCAGCAGAGACCAGGGATACTATGGCTACACCTTC
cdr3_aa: CATSRDQGYYGYTF